This is a list of T cell receptor beta chains from one sample in a study of cytomegalovirus exposure and HLA in healthy donors. TCRdb's table, derived via immunoSEQ multiplex PCR, lists solely in-frame clones and lacks some. The sample has about 130,000 clones; about 85% are singletons. Specimen: PBMCs. The origin of the receptors is a boy aged 10-17 years in good health and CMV-seronegative. The CDR3 runs from the conserved cysteine through the conserved F or W. The D gene is left open where the match is weak. Some rows mark clone size as missing; the rest say once, few, many or name a class of expanded clone.

J gene,clone size,D gene,V gene,CDR3 protein
TRBJ2-1,.,.,TRBV19,CASSPGSSYNEQFF
TRBJ2-2,.,TRBD2,TRBV14,CASSQDLASGGARYTGELFF
TRBJ2-1,.,TRBD2,TRBV10-3,CAREGAVYNEQFF
TRBJ1-4,few,TRBD1,TRBV5-1,CASSLGSGTGNEKLFF
TRBJ2-7,.,TRBD1,TRBV12-5,CASGFGRDSYYEQYF
TRBJ2-1,.,.,TRBV5-6,CASSLVVGSSYNEQFF
TRBJ2-5,.,TRBD1,TRBV15,CATNTGGTLIGETQYF
TRBJ1-5,.,.,TRBV19,CASSSTGSSNQPQHF
TRBJ2-5,.,.,TRBV7-7,CASSQNLGTQYF
TRBJ2-3,.,TRBD2,TRBV29-1,CSVVRVAGGPGDTQYF
TRBJ2-1,.,.,TRBV27,CASSPNPFAGSFGNEQFF
TRBJ1-1,few,.,TRBV6-5,CASSYTRDTEAFF
TRBJ2-1,.,TRBD2,TRBV5-1,CASSLYRLAGGDEQFF
TRBJ2-5,.,TRBD2,TRBV27,CASSLTTGRAGGRETQYF
TRBJ2-1,.,TRBD1,TRBV7-2,CASSLRRQGEQFF
TRBJ2-5,.,.,TRBV6-5,CASGRTVGTQYF
TRBJ2-7,.,TRBD2,TRBV2,CASSGGTIAGVYEQYF
TRBJ1-1,.,.,TRBV5-1,CASSLLYYTEAFF
TRBJ2-7,.,TRBD1,TRBV15,CATSRDYPPRGQGDEQYF
TRBJ2-3,.,TRBD2,TRBV9,CASSVGLAGDTQYF
TRBJ1-2,.,.,TRBV27,CASSFRRRGDGYTF